This TCR beta chain is drawn from a study of blood T cell repertoires in COVID-19. Libraries were prepared by immunoSEQ multiplex PCR; TCRdb keeps only in-frame clonotypes and omits some of them. The data show roughly 320,000 clones, 85% to 90% seen once. Trimming stripped 6 bases from V and 3 bases from J, with 16 bases between. CDR3 length: 14 residues. CDR1 is SGHRS, CDR2 YFSETQ, per germline. A few counts support this clone. The specimen sequenced was peripheral blood. The receptor's source is a man aged 65 to 79 with acute or convalescent COVID-19. The chain uses TRBV5-1 and TRBJ2-7, with a possible D match to TRBD1 (6 bases). CDR3 region: CASTQFTGNYEQYF. The DNA for the CDR3 is TGCGCCAGCACCCAATTCACAGGGAACTACGAGCAGTACTTC. The variable domain in full, with the rest retrieved from reference TRBV5-1 and TRBJ2-7, is KAGVTQTPRYLIKTRGQQVTLSCSPISGHRSVSWYQQTPGQGLQFLFEYFSETQRNKGNFPGRFSGRQFSNSRSEMNVSTLELGDSALYLCASTQFTGNYEQYFGPGTRLTVT.